Ten or more counts support the clone carrying this T cell receptor (beta chain). Antigen specificity is unknown. Researchers attached unique molecular identifiers to individual cDNA molecules. TCRdb re-called the 5' RACE reads through MiXCR, storing one row per CDR3 protein. Of under 85,000 distinct CDR3 sequences in the sample, over 10% were seen once. The data are from a study of early T cells in non-severe SARS-CoV-2 infection. About the study: RNA in bulk from unsorted whole blood was sequenced, and chains were unpaired. General study results and limits: Lookups in VDJdb leaned toward anti-spike CD8 responses and missed private and CD4 specificities.

V dropped 4 bases and J dropped 1; count of bases not matched to a gene: 8. Per the germline V gene, CDR1 is SGHNT and CDR2 is YYREEE (reference sequence). The CDR3 consists of 16 residues. The source of this sequence is an adult who was a healthcare worker with PCR-confirmed SARS-CoV-2 infection or an uninfected control (not recorded which). The source material was whole blood, sampled at baseline. The genes are TRBV5-4 and TRBJ2-1; 7 bases agree with TRBD2. CDR3 amino acids: CASSHTSAGSYNEQFF. DNA of the CDR3: TGTGCCAGCAGCCACACTAGCGCCGGGTCCTACAATGAGCAGTTCTTC.